The 2 T cell receptor beta chains below come from one sample, sequenced in a study of cytotoxic CD8 clonotypes in ibrutinib-treated CLL. Only in-frame clones appear in the TCRdb table, and some are missing; sequencing was by immunoSEQ multiplex PCR. This table holds a few hundred thousand clones, 67% found once. The input for sequencing was PBMCs, taken after 36 months of ibrutinib treatment. The source is a human donor with chronic lymphocytic leukemia.

The chain employs TRBV6-6 and TRBJ1-2, with TRBD1 matching over 7 bases. The V and J ends lost 5 bases and 5 bases, in that order; junction bases with no gene match: 8. This CDR3 region has 14 residues. Germline loops: CDR1 MNHNY, CDR2 SVGAGI (reference sequence). Here the CDR3 reads CASSNRDSGYGYTF. For the CDR3, the DNA is TGTGCCAGCAGTAACAGGGACAGCGGGTATGGCTACACCTTC.

This chain uses TRBV15 with TRBJ2-2; D uncertain. CDR1 LNHNV and CDR2 YYDKDF come from the germline V gene (reference sequence). The CDR3 has 15 residues. Trimming removed 1 base at V and 0 bases at J, with 6 bases between. CDR3 in amino acids: CATSRGTPNTGELFF. In DNA, the CDR3 is TGTGCCACCAGCAGAGGGACCCCGAACACCGGGGAGCTGTTTTTT.